Detailed here is one TCR beta chain. Its antigen is not known. The sample originates from a study of T cell responses to AZD1222 COVID-19 vaccine. Only in-frame clones appear in the TCRdb table, and some are missing; sequencing was by immunoSEQ multiplex PCR. This table has 150,000 to 200,000 clones, about 92% appearing once. The study, taken as a whole, reports: Donors in the cohort were predominantly white British and more often female, and clonal diversity was possibly underestimated.

The sequence came from an adult in good health. This sample comprised peripheral blood, obtained on day 0 of AZD1222 vaccination.

CDR3 protein: CASSFRVGGPTDTQYF. The CDR3 bases are TGCGCCAGCAGCTTTCGGGTCGGGGGGCCTACAGATACGCAGTATTTT. The chain uses TRBV5-1 and TRBJ2-3; TRBD2 is a possible D gene (7 bases). There are 16 residues in the CDR3. Looked up from germline, CDR1 is SGHRS and CDR2 is YFSETQ. The V end lost 2 bases, the J end lost 3 bases, and 16 bases lay between the germline ends.